The text below deals with one T cell receptor (beta chain). CDR3 size: 15 residues. J lost 0 bases, V lost 4 bases, and 4 bases had no gene match. From germline, CDR1 is SGHRS and CDR2 YFSETQ. This sample is part of a study of early T cells in non-severe SARS-CoV-2 infection. As for the study in general: Unsorted whole blood bulk RNA was sequenced, with unpaired chains.

TCRdb reprocessed the 5' RACE reads with MiXCR, giving one entry per CDR3 protein. Among 60,000 to 75,000 distinct CDR3 sequences listed, 12% were seen once. This chain links TRBV5-1 with TRBJ2-1; 7 bases are a match to TRBD2. This clonotype originated in an adult who was a healthcare worker with PCR-confirmed SARS-CoV-2 infection or an uninfected control (not recorded which). Sequenced: whole blood. In DNA form, the CDR3 reads TGCGCCAGCAGCGCGGCTAGCGGCTCCTACAATGAGCAGTTCTTC. Residues: CASSAASGSYNEQFF.